This paragraph covers one T cell receptor beta chain sequence. Its specificity is not known. 13 Jbeta primers and 60 Vbeta primers were used for the PCR. TCRdb's copy holds only in-frame clones and misses some; the assay was immunoSEQ multiplex PCR. The sample records 35,000 to 45,000 clones, approximately 82% being singletons. The CDR3 is 11 amino acids. Per germline, CDR1 SGHTA and CDR2 FQGNSA. V dropped 5 bases and J dropped 3 bases, with 5 bases sitting between them. The source of the sample is a study of cytomegalovirus exposure and HLA in healthy donors. Overall study findings and caveats: Published work reported that the classifier diagnosed cytomegalovirus status with high specificity and sensitivity.

Healthy bone marrow donors supplied every sample. Despite likely unrecorded immune exposures, the donors were nominally healthy at the time of sampling. The sequence came from a woman aged 18-35 years in good health and CMV-seropositive. The sequenced sample was PBMCs. The rearrangement uses TRBV7-2 and TRBJ2-7; D is unclear. CDR3 nucleotide sequence: TGTGCCAGCAGCCCCAACTACGAGCAGTACTTC. Translated, it gives CASSPNYEQYF.